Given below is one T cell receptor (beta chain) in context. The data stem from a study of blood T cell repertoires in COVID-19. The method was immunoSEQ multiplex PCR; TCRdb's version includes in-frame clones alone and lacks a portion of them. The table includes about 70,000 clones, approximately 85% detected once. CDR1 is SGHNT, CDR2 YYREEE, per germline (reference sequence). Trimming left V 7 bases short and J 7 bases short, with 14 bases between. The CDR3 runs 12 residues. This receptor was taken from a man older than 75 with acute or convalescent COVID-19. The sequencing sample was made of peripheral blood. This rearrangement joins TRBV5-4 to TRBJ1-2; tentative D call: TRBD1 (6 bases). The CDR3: CASRNRDGGYTF. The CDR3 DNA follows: TGTGCCAGCCGAAACAGGGATGGTGGCTACACCTTC.